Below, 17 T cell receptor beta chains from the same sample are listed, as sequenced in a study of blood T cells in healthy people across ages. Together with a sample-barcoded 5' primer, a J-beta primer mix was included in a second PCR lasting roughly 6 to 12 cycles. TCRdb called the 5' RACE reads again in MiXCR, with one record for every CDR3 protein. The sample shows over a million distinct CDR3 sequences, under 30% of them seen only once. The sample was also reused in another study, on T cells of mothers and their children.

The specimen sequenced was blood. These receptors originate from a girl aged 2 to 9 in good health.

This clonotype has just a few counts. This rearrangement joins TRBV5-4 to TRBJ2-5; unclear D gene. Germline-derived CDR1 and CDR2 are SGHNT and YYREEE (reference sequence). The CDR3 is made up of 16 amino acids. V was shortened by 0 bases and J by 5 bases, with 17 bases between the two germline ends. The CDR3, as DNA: TGTGCCAGCAGCTTGGTAGGCGGTGGATTGTTGGAGACCCAGTACTTC. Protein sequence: CASSLVGGGLLETQYF.

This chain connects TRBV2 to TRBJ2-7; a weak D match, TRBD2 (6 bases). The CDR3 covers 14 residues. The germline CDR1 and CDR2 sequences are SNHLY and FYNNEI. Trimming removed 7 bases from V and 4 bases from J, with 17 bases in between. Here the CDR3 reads CASTREEGPYEQYF. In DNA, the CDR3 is TGTGCCAGCACCAGAGAGGAGGGACCTTACGAGCAGTACTTC.

CDR3: CASSQGHEANTEAFF. In DNA form, the CDR3 reads TGCGCCAGCAGCCAGGGACACGAAGCGAACACTGAAGCTTTCTTT. The V call is TRBV4-1, the J call TRBJ1-1, with D maybe TRBD1 (6 bases). V lost 3 bases, J lost 1 base, and 12 bases lay in between. CDR1 and CDR2 (germline): MGHRA, YSYEKL. This CDR3 is built from 15 residues.

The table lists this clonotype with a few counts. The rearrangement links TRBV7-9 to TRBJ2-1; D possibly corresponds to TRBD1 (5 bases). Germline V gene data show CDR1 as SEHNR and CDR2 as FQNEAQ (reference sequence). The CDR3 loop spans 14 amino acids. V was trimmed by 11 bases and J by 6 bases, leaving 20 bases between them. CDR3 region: CAPDPDKDFNEQFF. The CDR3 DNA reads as TGTGCCCCGGACCCGGACAAGGATTTCAATGAGCAGTTCTTC.

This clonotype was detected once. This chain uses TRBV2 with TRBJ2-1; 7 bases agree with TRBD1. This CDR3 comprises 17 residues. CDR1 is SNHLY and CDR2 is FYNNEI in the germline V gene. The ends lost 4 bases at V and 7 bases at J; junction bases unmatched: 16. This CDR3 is CASSGINRGEVLNEQFF. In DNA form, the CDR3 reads TGTGCCAGCAGTGGGATTAACAGGGGCGAGGTTTTAAATGAGCAGTTCTTC.

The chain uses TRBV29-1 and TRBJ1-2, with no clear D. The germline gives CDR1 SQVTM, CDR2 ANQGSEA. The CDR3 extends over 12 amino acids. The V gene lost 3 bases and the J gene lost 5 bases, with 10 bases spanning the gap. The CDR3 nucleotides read TGCAGCGTTGAGATCCGGAGTTATGGCTACACCTTC. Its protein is CSVEIRSYGYTF.

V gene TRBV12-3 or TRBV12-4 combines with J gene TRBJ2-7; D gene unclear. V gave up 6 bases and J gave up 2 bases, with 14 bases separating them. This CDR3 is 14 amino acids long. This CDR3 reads CASSDDRSPYEQYF. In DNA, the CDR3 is TGTGCCAGCAGCGACGACCGTTCTCCCTACGAGCAGTACTTC.

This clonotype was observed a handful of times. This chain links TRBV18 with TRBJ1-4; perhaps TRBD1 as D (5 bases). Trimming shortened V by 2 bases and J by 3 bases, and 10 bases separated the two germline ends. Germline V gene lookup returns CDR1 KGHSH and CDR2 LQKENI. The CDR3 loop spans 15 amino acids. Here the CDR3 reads CASSPAGPANEKLFF. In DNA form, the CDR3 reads TGTGCCAGCTCACCAGCGGGGCCAGCTAATGAAAAACTGTTTTTT. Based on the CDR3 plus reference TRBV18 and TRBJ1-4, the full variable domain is NAGVMQNPRHLVRRRGQEARLRCSPMKGHSHVYWYRQLPEEGLKFMVYLQKENIIDESGMPKERFSAEFPKEGPSILRIQQVVRGDSAAYFCASSPAGPANEKLFFGSGTQLSVL.

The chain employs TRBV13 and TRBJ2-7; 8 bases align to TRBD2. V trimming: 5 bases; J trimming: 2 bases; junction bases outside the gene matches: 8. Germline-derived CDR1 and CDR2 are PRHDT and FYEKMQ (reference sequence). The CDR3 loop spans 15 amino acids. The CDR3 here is CASSASGTSAYEQYF. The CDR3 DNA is TGTGCCAGCAGCGCATCCGGGACTAGTGCCTACGAGCAGTACTTC. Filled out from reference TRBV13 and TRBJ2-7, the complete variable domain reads AAGVIQSPRHLIKEKRETATLKCYPIPRHDTVYWYQQGPGQDPQFLISFYEKMQSDKGSIPDRFSAQQFSDYHSELNMSSLELGDSALYFCASSASGTSAYEQYFGPGTRLTVT.

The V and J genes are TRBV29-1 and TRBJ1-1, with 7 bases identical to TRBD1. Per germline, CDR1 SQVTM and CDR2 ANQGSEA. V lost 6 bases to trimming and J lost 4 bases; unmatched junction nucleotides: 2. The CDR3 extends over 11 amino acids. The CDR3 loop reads CSVTGPTEAFF. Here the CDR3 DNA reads TGCAGCGTGACAGGGCCCACTGAAGCTTTCTTT.

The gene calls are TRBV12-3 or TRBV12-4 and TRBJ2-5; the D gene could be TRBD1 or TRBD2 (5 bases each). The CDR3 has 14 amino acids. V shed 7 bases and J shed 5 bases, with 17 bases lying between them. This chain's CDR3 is CASTFNRGSETQYF. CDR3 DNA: TGTGCCAGCACTTTCAACCGGGGCTCGGAGACCCAGTACTTC.

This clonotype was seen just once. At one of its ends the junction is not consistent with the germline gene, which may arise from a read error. The CDR3 is CASSSFYELYF. CDR3 nucleotides: TGTGCCAGCAGTTCCTTCTACGAGCTGTACTTC. The chain has TRBV27 and TRBJ2-7; no clear D. The V gene's germline CDR1 is MNHEY and CDR2 SMNVEV (reference sequence). The CDR3 extends over 11 amino acids.

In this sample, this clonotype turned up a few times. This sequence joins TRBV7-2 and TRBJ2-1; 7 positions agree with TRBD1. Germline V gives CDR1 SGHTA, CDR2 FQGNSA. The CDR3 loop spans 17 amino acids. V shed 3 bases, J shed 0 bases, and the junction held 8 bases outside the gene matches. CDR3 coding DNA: TGTGCCAGCAGCTTCCCTCGACAGGGAAACTCCTACAATGAGCAGTTCTTC. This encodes CASSFPRQGNSYNEQFF.

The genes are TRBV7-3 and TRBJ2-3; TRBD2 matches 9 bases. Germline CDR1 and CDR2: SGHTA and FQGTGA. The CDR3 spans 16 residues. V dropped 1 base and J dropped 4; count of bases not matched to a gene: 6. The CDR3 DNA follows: TGTGCCAGCAGCTTAAGCGGGCGGGAGGGCCCAGATACGCAGTATTTT. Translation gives CASSLSGREGPDTQYF.

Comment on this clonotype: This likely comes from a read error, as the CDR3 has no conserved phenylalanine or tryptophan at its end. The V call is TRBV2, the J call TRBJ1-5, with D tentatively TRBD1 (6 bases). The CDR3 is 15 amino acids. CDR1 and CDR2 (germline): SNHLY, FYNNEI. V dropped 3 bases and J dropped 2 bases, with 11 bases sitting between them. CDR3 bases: TGTGCCAGCAGTGAGGGCGGGGGCGGCAATCAGCCCCAGCATCTT. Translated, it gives CASSEGGGGNQPQHL.

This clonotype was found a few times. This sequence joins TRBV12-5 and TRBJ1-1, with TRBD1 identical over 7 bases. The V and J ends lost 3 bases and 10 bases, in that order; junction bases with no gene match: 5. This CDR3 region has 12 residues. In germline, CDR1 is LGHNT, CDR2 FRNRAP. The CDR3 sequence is CASGFEGQTAFF. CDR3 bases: TGTGCTAGTGGTTTTGAGGGACAGACAGCTTTCTTT.

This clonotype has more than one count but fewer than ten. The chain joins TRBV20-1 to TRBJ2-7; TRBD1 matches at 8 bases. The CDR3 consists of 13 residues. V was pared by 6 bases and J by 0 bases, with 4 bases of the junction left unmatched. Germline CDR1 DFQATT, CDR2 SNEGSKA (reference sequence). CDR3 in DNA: TGCAGTGCCCGGACAGGGTACTCCTACGAGCAGTACTTC. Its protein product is CSARTGYSYEQYF.